This T cell receptor (beta chain) emerged from a study of cytomegalovirus exposure and HLA in healthy donors (dated by TCRdb to about 2017). For context, the study as a whole: An earlier analysis of roughly 610 of the donors reported under 300 Gb of sequence data and 95 million to 120 million unique TCR beta sequences obtained from about 200 million T cells. An early release that covered some 640 HLA-typed donors contained around 300 gigabases of sequencing data and some 87 million unique TCR sequences. Among the 398 genotyped donors, roughly 80% belonged to the genetic ancestry cluster associated with self-reported Caucasian donors. The aim of the study was to test whether cataloging public T cell receptors could identify signatures of past pathogen exposure. The T cell repertoires of several hundred subjects were profiled by immunosequencing and related to cytomegalovirus serostatus. In addition to the first cohort of 650 to 750 subjects, a separate validation cohort of 130 or so different subjects was used. To predict cytomegalovirus infection status, the study combined high-throughput TCR immunosequencing, statistical association of individual TCRs with disease status, and machine learning. In a later analysis, previously published TCR beta repertoires from hundreds of donors were re-analyzed and high-resolution HLA genotyping was added so that TCR occurrence patterns could be studied. Rather than using new phenotypic data, the later analysis identified candidate immune exposures from TCR beta sequences and from how often those sequences occurred across donors. An earlier analysis of some 500 of the donors used high-throughput TCR beta sequencing to judge whether each TCR beta V gene segment behaved as functional or pseudogenic. Alongside the repertoire data, information on donor age, sex, ethnicity and CMV serostatus was compiled. A later genetic analysis used genome-wide SNP genotypes for about 65% of the 666 donors, treating that subset as a discovery cohort. All discovery cohort repertoires had been generated on a single sequencing platform. HLA typing included class I and class II loci at four-digit resolution. The number of typed donors differed by locus: roughly 629-640 for A, B, C, DRB1 and DQB1; 522 for DQA1; roughly 600 for DPA1; and some 470 for DPB1. Because of strong linkage in the cohort, five DR-DQ haplotypes were treated as single units for association and clustering. Among 398 genotyped donors of the cohort, an average of approximately 240,000 unique TCR beta nucleotide sequences were sequenced per donor, around 20% of them non-productive.

The cohort consisted of 666 healthy bone marrow donors. At the time of sampling, all cohort members were nominally healthy, though unrecorded immune exposures were likely present. The donor was CMV seropositive and belonged to the group of 270 or so seropositive cohort members. A peripheral blood sample was collected from each donor, and TCR beta sequencing was performed on peripheral blood mononuclear cells. The Qiagen DNeasy Blood Extraction Kit was used to extract genomic DNA from the blood cell samples. The V and J ends are trimmed by 0 bases and 6 bases, leaving 13 bases between them. The CDR3 totals 14 residues, both ends included. Only the CDR3 DNA stays, 42 bases, in frame from base 1. For CDR1 and CDR2, the germline V gene (reference sequence) lists SGHNT and YYREEE. As regards this clone: This receptor's antigen is unknown. Lacking the conserved final phenylalanine or tryptophan, this CDR3 likely reflects a read error.

Study-wide findings and limitations: Assigning TCR associations to individual alleles was difficult when HLA alleles, especially DR and DQ, strongly co-occurred. The authors suggested that the approach could potentially be generalized to other disease states and immunological phenotypes. A later analysis associated 17,000 or so TCR beta sequences with specific HLA alleles at a false discovery rate of 0.05. Compared with equally common non-associated chains, HLA-associated TCR beta chains in a later analysis were more clonally expanded and had lower generation probabilities. The earlier analysis of 450 to 700 of the donors excluded 15 to 20 rarely observed V segments, including chromosome 9 orphons, because counts were too low. According to a later genetic analysis, donors in an Asian-associated ancestry cluster had fewer N-insertions in productive TCRs than the roughly 670-donor mean. Correlated functional status among segregating V segments might reflect linkage disequilibrium, but an unknown experimental factor could not be ruled out. Some IMGT-functional V segments, including TRBV6-2 and TRBV6-3, could not be told apart with the 87-base-pair reads, so those segments were excluded. Most TCR sequences were observed very rarely across donors, whereas some public TCRs were present in many individuals. In an earlier analysis of about 600 of the donors, most TCR beta V segments appeared in productive rearrangements about 90% or about 30% of the time, broadly matching IMGT annotations. The classifier was reported to diagnose cytomegalovirus status with high specificity and sensitivity in both the original and validation cohorts. Roughly uniform sequencing depth across donors was assumed in presence/absence analyses, although this assumption may not hold. Most CMV-associated TCR beta chains appeared to be HLA-restricted in a later analysis, and the HLA associations seemed to be driven largely by CMV exposure. A group of highly shared sequence variants was considered likely to be a technical artifact of the sequencing pipeline. The cohort was sequenced for TCR beta chains only, and without alpha or paired-chain data the features that could be detected were limited. A few of the identified cytomegalovirus-associated TCR beta chains were confirmed in vitro to be specific for cytomegalovirus antigens. For the cohort, immune exposure information was limited to CMV serostatus. Because HLA typing was unavailable for some donors at each locus, only the typed subset was used in association tests. A later analysis found that TCR association rates varied across HLA loci, with DRB1 alleles showing the most associated TCRs and HLA-C alleles the fewest. A later genetic analysis associated a missense DCLRE1C variant with V-gene and J-gene trimming of TCR beta chains, and an independent cohort replicated the association. According to a later analysis, parvovirus B19, influenza, CMV and Epstein-Barr virus appeared linked to several top co-occurrence clusters. A further reported finding was that TCR beta sequences accurately predicted the HLA-A and HLA-B alleles for most subjects in the first cohort. A total of around 150 TCR beta chains were listed by the study as associated with cytomegalovirus.

Libraries were prepared through the immunoSEQ multiplex PCR assay. The multiplex PCR relied on a mix of 60 forward primers for TCR Vbeta segments and 13 reverse primers for TCR Jbeta segments. The CDR3 region of rearranged TCR beta genes was amplified from genomic DNA with a multiplex PCR assay. Amplified TCR beta libraries were sequenced as 87-base-pair reads on the Illumina HiSeq System. The original methods were these. In a later analysis, roughly 80 million unique TCR beta chains were counted across the 650 to 700 repertoires, and approximately 9.9 million of these chains were shared by at least two donors. Raw reads were error-corrected and collapsed into unique sequences by a nearest-neighbor algorithm in which closely related sequences were merged to remove PCR and sequencing errors. Alignment of CDR3 sequences to IMGT reference sequences was used to assign V, D and J gene segments. For a sequence to be retained, a match of at least six nucleotides to both a V gene segment and a J gene segment was required. Rearrangements were classified as productive when the CDR3 lacked stop codons and remained in frame with V and J, and all other rearrangements were classified as non-productive. Following IMGT convention, CDR3 was defined as the stretch from the second conserved V-encoded cysteine up to the conserved J-encoded phenylalanine. Sequences without an unambiguous match to a single V gene segment were excluded from the earlier analysis of 500 to 700 of the donors. An earlier analysis of a few hundred of the donors classified V segments as functional when productive rearrangements were above 56.7% and as segregating when the standard deviation between donors was above 5%. A statistical classification framework was developed to diagnose cytomegalovirus status using the catalog of TCR beta chain sequences. A later analysis assigned V and J genes by comparing TCR nucleotide sequences with IMGT/GENE-DB human TR gene sequences. A later analysis assigned CDR3 sequences and most-parsimonious VDJ recombination scenarios with the TCRdist pipeline. In a later analysis, each TCR beta chain was defined by its CDR3 amino acid sequence together with its V-gene family, and reads lacking a unique V-gene family were excluded. To address suspected cross-contamination and a sequencing artifact, a later analysis removed 592 highly shared, low-generation-probability nucleotide sequences. A later analysis calculated a clonal expansion index for each public chain from normalized within-repertoire ranks of inferred template counts. Generation probabilities in a later analysis came from a VDJ recombination model fitted to out-of-frame rearrangements, and those results were checked against IGoR. A later analysis scored TCR-TCR, TCR-HLA and TCR-CMV co-occurrence with hypergeometric tests, applying a repertoire-size bias correction to TCR pairs. To estimate false discovery rates, a later analysis permuted the HLA or CMV assignments 20 times. In a later analysis, co-occurring TCRs were grouped using DBSCAN, with TCRdist sequence similarity added in when clustering inside HLA-allele-positive subsets. Co-occurrence clustering excluded repertoires with fewer than 30,000 or more than 120,000 public chains, plus five with anomalous nucleotide sharing. TCRdb retrieved this table from immuneACCESS and kept in-frame rearrangements only. Not all clones are present; in checked studies, unresolved V genes account for under half, and no reason is known for the remainder. Clonal size and the V and J genes are those of that table, whereas D and trimming came from the DNA. The sample profile shows 100,000 to 120,000 clones; more than 70% of them were found once. The ten biggest clones cover over 2.5% of the sample.

The V gene is TRBV5-4 and the J gene is TRBJ2-7, with the D segment identity uncertain. Sequencing was carried out using PBMCs. The TCR sequence derives from a woman in her sixties or seventies in good health and CMV-seropositive. The CDR3: CASSLGGMEIEQYL. The nucleotides are TGTGCCAGCAGCTTGGGAGGAATGGAGATCGAGCAGTACCTC.